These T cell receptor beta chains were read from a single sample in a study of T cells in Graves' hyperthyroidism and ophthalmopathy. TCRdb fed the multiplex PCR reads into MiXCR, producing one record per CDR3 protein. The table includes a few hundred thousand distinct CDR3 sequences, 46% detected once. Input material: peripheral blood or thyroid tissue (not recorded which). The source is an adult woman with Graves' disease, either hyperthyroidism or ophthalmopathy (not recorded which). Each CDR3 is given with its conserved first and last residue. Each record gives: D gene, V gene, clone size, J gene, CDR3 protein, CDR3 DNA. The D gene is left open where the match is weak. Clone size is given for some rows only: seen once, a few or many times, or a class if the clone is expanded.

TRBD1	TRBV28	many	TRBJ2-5	CASSPQGVVETQYF	TGTGCCAGCAGTCCACAGGGGGTGGTGGAGACCCAGTACTTC
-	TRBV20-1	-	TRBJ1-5	CSALGGAGNQPQHF	TGCAGTGCCTTAGGGGGGGCGGGCAATCAGCCCCAGCATTTT
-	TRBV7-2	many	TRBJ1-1	CASSSGQPNTEAFF	TGTGCCAGCAGCTCCGGACAACCGAACACTGAAGCTTTCTTT
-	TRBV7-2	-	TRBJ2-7	CASSLARSAGSGRNYEQYF	TGTGCCAGCAGCTTAGCCCGCTCGGCGGGGTCGGGACGGAACTACGAGCAGTACTTC
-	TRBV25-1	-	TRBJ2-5	CASIKETQYF	TGTGCCAGCATTAAAGAGACCCAGTACTTC
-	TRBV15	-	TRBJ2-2	CATSRVVGRLIGTGELFF	TGTGCCACCAGCAGAGTCGTTGGACGGCTAATTGGGACCGGGGAGCTGTTTTTT
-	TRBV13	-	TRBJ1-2	CASSPTLDYGYTF	TGTGCCAGCAGCCCGACTTTGGACTATGGCTACACCTTC
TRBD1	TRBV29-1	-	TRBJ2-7	CSAQDRVYEQYF	TGCAGCGCCCAGGACAGGGTATACGAGCAGTACTTC
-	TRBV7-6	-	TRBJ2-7	CASRGVSYEQYF	TGTGCCAGCAGAGGGGTCTCCTACGAGCAGTACTTC
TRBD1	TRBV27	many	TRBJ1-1	CASSVTGVAEAFF	TGTGCCAGCAGTGTCACAGGGGTCGCCGAAGCTTTCTTT
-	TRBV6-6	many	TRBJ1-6	CASTRADNSPLHF	TGTGCCAGCACGCGGGCAGATAATTCACCCCTCCACTTT
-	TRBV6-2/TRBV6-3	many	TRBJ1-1	CASREERTEAFF	TGTGCCAGCAGGGAGGAGAGGACTGAAGCTTTCTTT
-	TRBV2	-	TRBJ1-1	CASRSGGPDTEAFF	TGTGCCAGCAGGAGTGGGGGGCCGGACACTGAAGCTTTCTTT
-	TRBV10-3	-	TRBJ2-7	CARPRDYEQYF	TGTGCTAGACCCAGAGACTACGAGCAGTACTTC
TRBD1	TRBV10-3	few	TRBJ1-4	CAIRTGGVEKLFF	TGTGCCATCAGAACAGGGGGTGTAGAAAAACTGTTTTTT
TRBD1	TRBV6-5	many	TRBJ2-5	CASRGQGGQETQYF	TGTGCCAGCAGGGGACAGGGGGGACAAGAGACCCAGTACTTC
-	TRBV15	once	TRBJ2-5	CATSSPPRDGETQYF	TGTGCCACCAGCAGCCCACCGCGGGACGGAGAGACCCAGTACTTC
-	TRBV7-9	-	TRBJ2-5	CASIKAGGHQQETQYF	TGTGCCAGCATCAAGGCAGGGGGGCACCAACAAGAGACCCAGTACTTC
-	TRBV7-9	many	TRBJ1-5	CASSLGGQGPSQPQHF	TGTGCCAGCAGCTTAGGGGGGCAGGGTCCCAGTCAGCCCCAGCATTTT
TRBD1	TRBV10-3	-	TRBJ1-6	CAIRQGAADSPLHF	TGTGCCATCAGGCAGGGGGCGGCCGATTCACCCCTCCACTTT
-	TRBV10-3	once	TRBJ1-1	CAITERLNTEAFF	TGTGCCATCACGGAAAGATTGAACACTGAAGCTTTCTTT
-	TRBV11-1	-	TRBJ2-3	CASSPRRGVASDTQYF	TGTGCCAGCAGCCCCCGCCGCGGGGTAGCGTCAGATACGCAGTATTTT
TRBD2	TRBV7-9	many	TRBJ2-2	CAAYRLAVNTGELFF	TGTGCAGCTTACCGCCTAGCGGTAAACACCGGGGAGCTGTTTTTT
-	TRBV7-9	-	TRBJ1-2	CASSLTAGATNYGYTF	TGTGCCAGCAGCTTAACGGCGGGGGCCACTAACTATGGCTACACCTTC
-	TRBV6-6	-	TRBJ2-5	CASRTTDQEIQYF	TGTGCCAGCAGAACGACGGACCAAGAGATCCAGTACTTC
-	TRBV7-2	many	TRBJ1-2	CASSLEGFYGYTF	TGTGCCAGCAGCTTAGAAGGGTTCTATGGCTACACCTTC
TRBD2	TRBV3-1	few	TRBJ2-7	CASSLTRLAGGEEQYF	TGTGCCAGCAGCCTAACTCGACTAGCGGGAGGGGAAGAGCAGTACTTC
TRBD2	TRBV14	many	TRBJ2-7	CASSKISGRAYEQYF	TGTGCCAGCAGCAAAATTAGCGGGAGGGCCTACGAGCAGTACTTC
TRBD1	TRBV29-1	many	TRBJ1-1	CSALGDRGHSTEAFF	TGCAGCGCTCTTGGGGACAGGGGGCACTCTACTGAAGCTTTCTTT
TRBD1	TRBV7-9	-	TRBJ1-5	CASSRQGVSQPQHF	TGTGCCAGCAGTCGACAGGGGGTTTCTCAGCCCCAGCATTTT
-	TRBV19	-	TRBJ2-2	CAMQGLGGELFF	TGTGCCATGCAGGGACTGGGCGGGGAGCTGTTTTTT